This T cell receptor beta chain was profiled in a study of cytomegalovirus exposure and HLA in healthy donors. Notes on the study in general: Published work reported that the classifier diagnosed cytomegalovirus status with high specificity and sensitivity.

Profiling relied on immunoSEQ multiplex PCR, and the TCRdb table lists in-frame clones only, not all of them. The data show 70,000 to 90,000 clones, 85% seen once. A remark on this clone: As yet, its antigen is unknown.

After removal of 2 bases from V and 2 bases from J, the junction contained 9 bases not matched to a gene. The germline V gene has CDR1 SQVTM and CDR2 ANQGSEA. This CDR3 has 17 amino acids. The sequence was obtained from a man younger than 40 in good health and CMV-seronegative. V usage is TRBV29-1 and J usage is TRBJ2-3; the match to TRBD2 covers 11 bases. The sequencing input was PBMCs. CDR3 residues: CSVERGTSGKLTDTQYF. In DNA, the CDR3 is TGCAGCGTTGAAAGAGGGACTAGCGGCAAGCTCACAGATACGCAGTATTTT.